One sample yielded the 29 T cell receptor beta chains listed below, sequenced in a study of blood T cell repertoires in COVID-19. Libraries were prepared by immunoSEQ multiplex PCR; TCRdb keeps only in-frame clonotypes and omits some of them. The sample shows some 200,000 clones, 70% to 90% of them seen only once. Sequencing used peripheral blood. The receptors derive from a woman aged 80 or over with acute or convalescent COVID-19.

The chain is built from TRBV7-2 and TRBJ1-1; D may be TRBD1 (6 bases). The CDR3 sequence is 14 residues long. CDR1 and CDR2 (germline): SGHTA, FQGNSA. V dropped 1 base and J dropped 4 bases, with 10 bases sitting between them. The CDR3 here is CASSLGQGSTEAFF. Here the CDR3 DNA reads TGTGCCAGCAGCTTAGGTCAGGGGAGCACTGAAGCTTTCTTT.

The chain recombines TRBV7-2 with TRBJ2-3; TRBD2 agrees at 16 bases. CDR1 and CDR2 (germline): SGHTA, FQGNSA. V shed 5 bases, J shed 5 bases, and the junction held 10 bases outside the gene matches. The CDR3 spans 18 residues. CDR3 sequence: CASSPGTSGRAGIDTQYF. The CDR3 region has the DNA TGTGCCAGCAGCCCCGGGACTAGCGGGAGGGCCGGTATAGATACGCAGTATTTT.

The chain joins TRBV21-1 to TRBJ1-6; the table names TRBD1, a call not compared with the DNA. TRBV21-1 is assigned pseudogene status. CDR3 length: 14 residues. The CDR3 loop is CASSGGTVDSPLHF. CDR3 nucleotides: TGTGCCAGCAGCGGGGGGACAGTTGATTCACCCCTCCACTTT.

The rearrangement links TRBV5-6 to TRBJ1-2; D perhaps matches TRBD1 (5 bases). V shed 2 bases and J shed 4 bases, with 12 bases lying between them. The CDR3 is 14 residues long. Germline CDR1 SGHDT, CDR2 YYEEEE. The CDR3 loop reads CASSFLQGGYGYTF. The CDR3 region has the DNA TGTGCCAGCAGCTTTCTTCAGGGTGGCTATGGCTACACCTTC.

V gene TRBV3-1 (or the pseudogene TRBV3-2) combines with J gene TRBJ2-5; a possible D gene is TRBD2 (5 bases). V lost 5 bases and J lost 4, with 17 bases in between. Germline CDR1 is LGHDT and CDR2 is YNNKEL (reference sequence). This CDR3 is built from 15 residues. Here the CDR3 reads CASSDFNLEAETQYF. Written as DNA, the CDR3 is TGTGCCAGCAGCGACTTTAACCTGGAGGCAGAGACCCAGTACTTC.

The V gene is TRBV15, the J gene TRBJ2-7; possible D gene TRBD1, 5 bases. The CDR3 is 15 amino acids. Trimming stripped 0 bases from V and 1 base from J, with 10 bases between. From germline, CDR1 is LNHNV and CDR2 YYDKDF (reference sequence). This CDR3 is CATSREQGPSYEQYF. CDR3 coding DNA: TGTGCCACCAGCAGAGAGCAGGGTCCTTCCTACGAGCAGTACTTC.

V and J are TRBV4-2 and TRBJ2-7; 7 nucleotides align to TRBD1. Germline CDR1 is LGHNA and CDR2 is YNFKEQ. J gave up 0 bases and V 3 bases, and 5 bases lay outside the gene matches. This CDR3 has 15 amino acids. The DNA of the CDR3 is TGTGCCAGCAGCCAGGACAGGTCCAACTCCTACGAGCAGTACTTC. Protein: CASSQDRSNSYEQYF.

The CDR3 loop reads CASSEYGTSGGHNEQFF. The DNA of the CDR3 is TGTGCCAGCAGTGAATATGGGACTAGCGGGGGGCACAATGAGCAGTTCTTC. V is TRBV6-4 and J is TRBJ2-1; 15 nucleotides line up with TRBD2. Losses at the gene ends were 3 bases for V and 5 bases for J; bases not matched to a gene: 5. Germline loops: CDR1 MRHNA, CDR2 SNTAGT. CDR3 length: 17 amino acids.

V gene TRBV30 combines with J gene TRBJ2-3, with D possibly being TRBD1 (6 bases). Germline V gene data show CDR1 as GTSNPN and CDR2 as SVGIG (reference sequence). This CDR3 is built from 14 residues. V was trimmed by 3 bases and J by 3 bases, leaving 13 bases between them. The CDR3 DNA follows: TGTGCCTGGAGCAGGGGAGTGGGAACAGATACGCAGTATTTT. Translating it yields CAWSRGVGTDTQYF. Filled out from reference TRBV30 and TRBJ2-3, the complete variable domain reads SQTIHQWPATLVQPVGSPLSLECTVEGTSNPNLYWYRQAAGRGLQLLFYSVGIGQISSEVPQNLSASRPQDRQFILSSKKLLLSDSGFYLCAWSRGVGTDTQYFGPGTRLTVL.

This chain joins TRBV10-3 and TRBJ2-7; TRBD2 agrees at 10 bases. CDR1 ENHRY and CDR2 SYGVKD come from the germline V gene. This CDR3 has 14 amino acids. Trimming took 6 bases from V and 5 from J; bases not matched to a gene: 7. The CDR3 nucleotides are TGTGCCATCAGCGGCCTAGCGGGGGAGAACGAGCAGTACTTC. Residues: CAISGLAGENEQYF.

Comment on this clone: Relative to the germline gene, one junction end is altered; a read error may explain this. The CDR3 bases are TGTGCCAGCAGCTTATACTCAGGCCAGGTTCGGACGGAAGAGGGCTTT. This encodes CASSLYSGQVRTEEGF. The chain links TRBV5-4 to TRBJ1-1; D not resolved. This CDR3 has 16 residues. Germline loops: CDR1 SGHNT, CDR2 YYREEE (reference sequence).

V is TRBV6-5 and J is TRBJ1-1, with D possibly matching TRBD1 (5 bases). Germline CDR1 and CDR2: MNHEY and SVGAGI. The CDR3 contains 15 residues. The V gene lost 6 bases and the J gene lost 2 bases, with 16 bases spanning the gap. CDR3 DNA: TGTGCCAGCAGGCTAGGCTGGGGCAGAAACACTGAAGCTTTCTTT. Its translation: CASRLGWGRNTEAFF.

This chain connects TRBV5-1 to TRBJ2-2, with 7 bases identical to TRBD1. CDR3 size: 16 residues. Per germline, CDR1 SGHRS and CDR2 YFSETQ. The V gene end was trimmed by 0 bases and the J gene end by 2 bases; junction bases not matched to a gene: 4. CDR3 nucleotide sequence: TGCGCCAGCAGCTTGGGACAGGGCGGTAACACCGGGGAGCTGTTTTTT. Protein product: CASSLGQGGNTGELFF.

The V and J genes are TRBV24-1 and TRBJ1-2; 11 bases agree with TRBD1. Trimming removed 9 bases from V and 5 bases from J; junction bases left unmatched: 7. This CDR3 contains 14 residues. Germline V gives CDR1 KGHDR, CDR2 SFDVKD. The chain's CDR3 is CATGDRGSVYGYTF. Here the CDR3 DNA reads TGTGCCACCGGGGACAGGGGGTCCGTATATGGCTACACCTTC.

The rearrangement links TRBV30 to TRBJ2-7; the match to TRBD1 covers 9 bases. Per germline, CDR1 GTSNPN and CDR2 SVGIG (reference sequence). J gave up 1 base and V 2 bases, and 9 bases lay outside the gene matches. The CDR3 has 16 residues. This chain's CDR3 is CAWSSFAGQGSYEQYF. DNA of the CDR3: TGTGCCTGGAGTTCCTTCGCGGGACAGGGTTCCTACGAGCAGTACTTC.

The gene calls are TRBV29-1 and TRBJ2-3, with 12 bases identical to TRBD2. V was pared by 6 bases and J by 2 bases, with 3 bases of the junction left unmatched. The CDR3 totals 14 residues. The V gene's germline CDR1 is SQVTM and CDR2 ANQGSEA. The CDR3 region is CSVRTSGNTDTQYF. CDR3 nucleotide sequence: TGCAGCGTCCGGACTAGCGGGAACACAGATACGCAGTATTTT.

The gene calls are TRBV6-2 or TRBV6-3 and TRBJ2-6; weak D call: TRBD1 (6 bases). CDR3 size: 16 residues. CDR1 is MNHEY, CDR2 SVGEGT, per germline. Trimming pared 4 bases from V and 0 bases from J, leaving 10 bases between. Written as DNA, the CDR3 is TGTGCCAGCAGTTCCACAGGGAGCTCTGGGGCCAACGTCCTGACTTTC. Protein: CASSSTGSSGANVLTF.

The V and J genes are TRBV2 and TRBJ1-5, with TRBD1 as a possible D gene (6 bases). The CDR3 sequence is 15 residues long. Germline V gene data show CDR1 as SNHLY and CDR2 as FYNNEI. Between the trimmed V and J ends, which lost 7 bases and 6 bases, there was a span of 19 bases. The DNA for the CDR3 is TGTGCCAGCACAGCCGAGGGGGGGGCGGTTCAGCCCCAGCATTTT. Protein product: CASTAEGGAVQPQHF.

The V and J genes are TRBV28 and TRBJ1-1; D remains ambiguous. V lost 2 bases, J lost 1 base, and 2 bases lay in between. The CDR3 runs to 12 residues. The germline gives CDR1 MDHEN, CDR2 SYDVKM. CDR3 region: CASSLQNTEAFF. The CDR3, as DNA: TGTGCCAGCAGTTTACAGAACACTGAAGCTTTCTTT.

This clone was seen only a few times. The chain carries TRBV5-4 and TRBJ2-5, with D tentatively TRBD2 (5 bases). This CDR3 comprises 11 residues. Germline loops: CDR1 SGHNT, CDR2 YYREEE (reference sequence). V dropped 7 bases and J dropped 1 base, with 5 bases sitting between them. CDR3 in amino acids: CASGGQETQYF. The CDR3 DNA is TGTGCCAGCGGAGGCCAAGAGACCCAGTACTTC. Using reference TRBV5-4 and TRBJ2-5 for the parts outside the CDR3, the full variable domain is ETGVTQSPTHLIKTRGQQVTLRCSSQSGHNTVSWYQQALGQGPQFIFQYYREEENGRGNFPPRFSGLQFPNYSSELNVNALELDDSALYLCASGGQETQYFGPGTRLLVL.

The chain has TRBV11-3 and TRBJ2-2, with 9 bases lining up with TRBD2. CDR1 is SGHNT, CDR2 YENEEA, per germline. CDR3 length: 16 amino acids. V gave up 3 bases and J gave up 3 bases; unmatched junction bases: 5. CDR3 nucleotides: TGTGCCAGCAGCTTCCCTAGCGGGAAAGACACCGGGGAGCTGTTTTTT. Translated, it gives CASSFPSGKDTGELFF.

This rearrangement joins TRBV11-3 to TRBJ2-1; TRBD1 might be the D (6 bases). V was shortened by 5 bases and J by 8 bases, with 19 bases between the two germline ends. The CDR3 contains 15 residues. The germline CDR1 and CDR2 sequences are SGHNT and YENEEA. The CDR3 sequence: CASSPRGQGRDEQFF. The CDR3 bases are TGTGCCAGCAGCCCGCGCGGGCAGGGGAGAGATGAGCAGTTCTTC.

The chain has TRBV9 and TRBJ2-7, with D possibly being TRBD2 (5 bases). From germline, CDR1 is SGDLS and CDR2 YYNGEE. Trimming removed 0 bases from V and 0 bases from J, with 10 bases in between. This CDR3 is 15 amino acids long. CDR3 loop: CASSVGVGSSYEQYF. The CDR3 nucleotides are TGTGCCAGCAGCGTAGGGGTAGGGAGCTCCTACGAGCAGTACTTC.

The chain recombines TRBV9 with TRBJ2-1; 13 positions agree with TRBD2. V shed 3 bases, J shed 6 bases, and the junction held 3 bases outside the gene matches. The CDR3 length is 15 residues. The germline V gene has CDR1 SGDLS and CDR2 YYNGEE. The DNA of the CDR3 is TGTGCCAGCAGCGCCGGGACTAGCGGGGCCAATGAGCAGTTCTTC. Translated: CASSAGTSGANEQFF.

This clone was seen a few times. The chain couples TRBV13 to TRBJ2-7; 8 nucleotides match TRBD1. V shed 2 bases, J shed 6 bases, and the junction held 9 bases outside the gene matches. The germline CDR1 and CDR2 sequences are PRHDT and FYEKMQ (reference sequence). This CDR3 comprises 15 residues. CDR3 sequence reads: CASSLTGQGRPEQYF. The CDR3 DNA is TGTGCCAGCAGCTTAACAGGACAGGGCCGCCCCGAGCAGTACTTC.

V and J are TRBV10-3 and TRBJ2-1, with 9 nucleotides matching TRBD2. With V trimmed by 2 bases and J by 7 bases, 9 bases remained unmatched. The germline V gene encodes CDR1 ENHRY and CDR2 SYGVKD. The CDR3 extends over 16 amino acids. This chain's CDR3 is CAISEGGRALGNEQFF. The CDR3 DNA is TGTGCCATCAGTGAGGGCGGGAGGGCCTTAGGAAATGAGCAGTTCTTC.

Comments on this clone: One end of the junction is discordant with germline, which a read error may explain. The chain joins TRBV2 to TRBJ1-2; maybe TRBD1 (5 bases). CDR3 length: 12 amino acids. CDR1 is SNHLY, CDR2 FYNNEI, per germline. CDR3 residues: CASGDSNYGYTF. The CDR3 DNA sequence: TGTGCCAGCGGTGACAGTAACTATGGCTACACCTTC.

V gene TRBV29-1 combines with J gene TRBJ2-7; 12 nucleotides agree with TRBD2. Germline-derived CDR1 and CDR2 are SQVTM and ANQGSEA. The CDR3 extends over 14 amino acids. Trimming removed 1 base from V and 5 bases from J; junction bases left unmatched: 3. The CDR3 sequence: CSVEGTSGIDEQYF. For the CDR3, the DNA is TGCAGCGTTGAAGGGACTAGCGGGATAGACGAGCAGTACTTC.

The rearrangement joins TRBV29-1 to TRBJ2-3; possibly TRBD1 for D (7 bases). Germline V gene data show CDR1 as SQVTM and CDR2 as ANQGSEA. The CDR3 is 14 amino acids. Trimming removed 7 bases at V and 8 bases at J, with 22 bases between. CDR3 in DNA: TGCAGCGCCGAACCAGGAGGGGCAGGGGGTACGCAGTATTTT. Protein: CSAEPGGAGGTQYF.